These 10 T cell receptor beta chains were sequenced from one sample in a study of T cell changes during pregnancy in multiple sclerosis. The data were produced by immunoSEQ multiplex PCR, yet TCRdb's version contains in-frame clones alone and is incomplete. The profile covers tens of thousands of clones, with over 80% appearing a single time and 0.47% taken by the ten largest. Sequenced here: CD4+ T cells from peripheral blood mononuclear cells, sampled in the second trimester of pregnancy. Every receptor here comes from a female donor with multiple sclerosis, enrolled in a pregnancy study.

V is TRBV7-2 and J is TRBJ1-3; D is unclear. In germline, CDR1 is SGHTA, CDR2 FQGNSA. The CDR3 has 16 residues. Trimming left V 3 bases short and J 1 base short, with 13 bases between. CDR3 bases: TGTGCCAGCAGCTTGGCCTTACCTAGGTCTGGAAACACCATATATTTT. Translated: CASSLALPRSGNTIYF.

This clone was found a few times. The rearrangement links TRBV5-8 to TRBJ2-7, with 12 nucleotides matching TRBD1. This CDR3 is built from 15 residues. Germline V gene data show CDR1 as SGHTS and CDR2 as YDEGEE. V trimming: 3 bases; J trimming: 5 bases; junction bases outside the gene matches: 6. CDR3 DNA: TGTGCCAGCAGCTCCACGGGACAGGGGGCCAACGAGCAGTACTTC. It specifies CASSSTGQGANEQYF.

The chain has TRBV5-1 and TRBJ2-7; 10 bases agree with TRBD1. V was clipped by 3 bases and J by 6 bases; unmatched bases: 15. CDR1 is SGHRS and CDR2 is YFSETQ in the germline V gene. The CDR3 runs to 17 residues. The CDR3 DNA reads as TGCGCCAGCAGCTGGAGAAAGCCGGGACAGGGGCTAACCGAGCAGTACTTC. Translated, it gives CASSWRKPGQGLTEQYF.

The table lists this clone with a few counts. The chain joins TRBV5-6 to TRBJ1-2; D not certain. CDR1 is SGHDT, CDR2 YYEEEE, per germline. V lost 3 bases and J 7 bases, leaving 10 bases between the germline ends. The CDR3 spans 12 residues. CDR3 sequence (DNA): TGTGCCAGCAGCTACGGAGTGCCTGGCTACACCTTC. Translating it yields CASSYGVPGYTF.

J is TRBJ1-3 and V is TRBV10-3, with 7 nucleotides matching TRBD1. This CDR3 is 15 amino acids long. CDR1 is ENHRY and CDR2 is SYGVKD in the germline V gene. The trim removed 4 bases at V and 2 bases at J, leaving 5 bases unmatched. The CDR3 DNA reads TGTGCCATCAGTGGTTTCGACAGGGCTGGAAACACCATATATTTT. Residues: CAISGFDRAGNTIYF.

The chain recombines TRBV19 with TRBJ2-3, with a tentative D call TRBD1 (5 bases). V was shortened by 3 bases and J by 6 bases, with 10 bases between the two germline ends. CDR1 and CDR2 from the germline V gene are LNHDA and SQIVND (reference sequence). CDR3 length: 13 residues. CDR3 sequence: CASSMARVDTQYF. CDR3 in DNA: TGTGCCAGTAGTATGGCCAGGGTTGATACGCAGTATTTT.

The chain couples TRBV15 to TRBJ1-5; TRBD1 matches at 8 bases. CDR1 and CDR2 (germline): LNHNV, YYDKDF (reference sequence). This CDR3 is 18 amino acids long. Trimming cost V 0 bases and J 7 bases; bases outside gene matches: 14. This CDR3 reads CATSRDVGTGRDLQPQHF. The CDR3, as DNA: TGTGCCACCAGCAGAGATGTTGGGACAGGTAGGGATTTGCAGCCCCAGCATTTT.

The J gene is TRBJ1-5, the V gene TRBV5-8; D possibly corresponds to TRBD1 (5 bases). Germline CDR1 and CDR2: SGHTS and YDEGEE. CDR3 size: 17 residues. The V end lost 3 bases, the J end lost 0 bases, and 16 bases lay between the germline ends. Here the CDR3 DNA reads TGTGCCAGCAGCTCCCACTTGGGGGGTAATAGCAATCAGCCCCAGCATTTT. Amino acid sequence: CASSSHLGGNSNQPQHF.

The genes are TRBV4-1 and TRBJ1-3, with a weak D call TRBD1 (6 bases). Trimming took 2 bases from V and 0 from J, leaving 8 bases between them. The CDR3 covers 15 residues. Germline V gene sequence: CDR1 MGHRA, CDR2 YSYEKL. The CDR3: CASSQRTASGNTIYF. CDR3 DNA: TGCGCCAGCAGCCAACGGACAGCCTCTGGAAACACCATATATTTT.

The chain is built from TRBV28 and TRBJ2-7, with a tentative D call TRBD2 (5 bases). Germline loops: CDR1 MDHEN, CDR2 SYDVKM. The CDR3 is 14 residues long. V lost 2 bases and J 4 bases, leaving 12 bases between the germline ends. DNA of the CDR3: TGTGCCAGCAGTTTAGGTCGAGGAGGTTACGAGCAGTACTTC. Its protein is CASSLGRGGYEQYF.